The T cell receptor beta chain under discussion was sequenced for a study of blood T cell repertoires in COVID-19 (dated by TCRdb to about 2020). Broadly, across the study: The collaborator samples originated in the United States, Italy and Spain and spanned the acute and convalescent phases of COVID-19. The material from the prospective study consisted of cDNA or gDNA derived from T cells, B-cell-depleted T cells, or PBMCs. The dataset comprised deeply sampled blood TCRbeta repertoires from subjects exposed to, actively infected with, or recovered from COVID-19. The repertoires were made available in a free public database intended to serve as a resource for research on the immune response to SARS-CoV-2. Samples came from the ongoing ImmuneRACE study (first 160 participants) plus 1,254 subjects from 6 global collaborators. The sample metadata nearly always contained a de-identified subject ID, COVID-19 status, age in years and sex. Where available, HLA class I and class II types were obtained from metadata supplied by the sample provider rather than from assay-based typing. General conclusions and limits of the study: Clinical and demographic metadata were provided uncurated, with the amount varying by source and participant.

One collaborating source in Seattle enrolled patients while the patients were actively infected and followed the patients over time throughout the course of disease. Each collaborating institution followed its own protocols to collect whole blood in K2EDTA tubes. For TCRbeta analysis, collaborators shipped samples in one of three forms: frozen whole blood, isolated PBMCs, or DNA extracted from either of those sample types. As concerns this clone: Its antigen target is currently unknown. Per-base qualities were not stored, and no clone one base away is much larger.

TCRbeta CDR3 regions were amplified from genomic DNA using the immunoSEQ Assay, a bias-controlled multiplex PCR. The published analysis was carried out like this. Nucleated cell counts per sample were estimated from amplification of reference gene primers within the assay. To quantify the absolute abundance of each unique TCRbeta CDR3 rearrangement, sequence reads were collapsed and filtered. For each sample, productive Simpson clonality was calculated as the square root of Simpson's diversity index across productive rearrangements. The source is immuneACCESS, and TCRdb retained only in-frame sequences with V and J called. Part of the clones is not carried over; for the studies checked, unresolved V genes explain less than half of this, and the remainder is unexplained. That table is the source of V, J and clone size, and D and trimming were worked out from the DNA. A total of some 250,000 clones appear in this sample, 86% of them only once. The top ten constitute more than 10% of the sample.

Sequencing used peripheral blood. This clonotype was sampled from a woman aged 25-40 years with COVID-19, enrolled during active disease.

The sequenced DNA is TGTGCCAGCAGATCCGACAGACCTCCCCTCCACTTT. This is translated as CASRSDRPPLHF. The chain links TRBV12-3 or TRBV12-4 with TRBJ1-6; a tentative D match to TRBD1 spans 5 bases. Spanning cysteine to phenylalanine, the CDR3 consists of 12 amino acids. The entry retains the CDR3 DNA only, 36 bases that are in frame from base 1. V is cut by 6 bases and J by 13 bases, and the space between the germline ends is 13 bases.